The sequence of this TCR beta chain was determined in a study of blood T cells in healthy people across ages. Germline V gene sequence: CDR1 SQVTM, CDR2 ANQGSEA. There are 15 residues in the CDR3. Between the trimmed V and J ends, which lost 4 bases and 4 bases, there was a span of 19 bases. A second about 7 to 12 cycle PCR used barcoded and J-beta primers. TCRdb reprocessed the 5' RACE reads via MiXCR and lists one record per CDR3 protein. The table includes roughly 700,000 distinct CDR3 sequences, around half detected once. This TCR was sampled from a woman aged 60 to 75 in good health. This sequence joins TRBV29-1 and TRBJ1-2; D remains ambiguous. Material for sequencing was blood. This CDR3 reads CSVGESGQIGYGYTF. The DNA for the CDR3 is TGCAGCGTTGGGGAGTCAGGCCAGATTGGCTATGGCTACACCTTC.